One and the same sample provided the 4 T cell receptor beta chains below, sequenced in a study of technical replicates of blood from a few donors. Using immunoSEQ multiplex PCR, the repertoire was profiled, and TCRdb retains in-frame clones only, with some absent. This table has about 56,000 clones, more than 90% appearing once. Sequenced sample: PBMCs. The receptors come from a human donor in good health. Some clones in this sample may be carry-over from other donors' samples.

This clone has only one observation. The chain has TRBV30 and TRBJ2-2; a weak D match, TRBD2 (5 bases). The CDR3 sequence is 13 residues long. V lost 4 bases to trimming and J lost 5 bases, with 11 bases between them. Germline V gene lookup returns CDR1 GTSNPN and CDR2 SVGIG (reference sequence). As DNA, the CDR3 is TGTGCCTGGAACCCCGAGGGAACCGGGGAGCTGTTTTTT. It specifies CAWNPEGTGELFF. The whole variable domain, filled in from reference TRBV30 and TRBJ2-2, reads SQTIHQWPATLVQPVGSPLSLECTVEGTSNPNLYWYRQAAGRGLQLLFYSVGIGQISSEVPQNLSASRPQDRQFILSSKKLLLSDSGFYLCAWNPEGTGELFFGEGSRLTVL.

V usage is TRBV27 and J usage is TRBJ2-5, with a possible D match to TRBD2 (6 bases). The CDR3 length is 16 residues. Trimming left V 6 bases short and J 2 bases short, with 19 bases between. Looked up from germline, CDR1 is MNHEY and CDR2 is SMNVEV (reference sequence). Here the CDR3 reads CASSRTLMGLQETQYF. In DNA, the CDR3 is TGTGCCAGCAGCCGGACACTCATGGGACTGCAAGAGACCCAGTACTTC.

The chain carries TRBV30 and TRBJ2-7; 10 bases are shared with TRBD2. J lost 4 bases, V lost 2 bases, and 5 bases had no gene match. Germline-derived CDR1 and CDR2 are GTSNPN and SVGIG (reference sequence). The CDR3 totals 14 residues. CDR3 region: CAWSKREGWYEQYF. In DNA, the CDR3 is TGTGCCTGGAGTAAGCGGGAGGGGTGGTACGAGCAGTACTTC.

V gene TRBV6-6 combines with J gene TRBJ1-6; D unresolved. Trimming took off 5 bases at V and 14 bases at J, with 13 bases between the two ends. Germline loops: CDR1 MNHNY, CDR2 SVGAGI (reference sequence). The CDR3 has 12 residues. For the CDR3, the DNA is TGTGCCAGCAGTGTCGGGTCCCCATCCCTCCACTTT. Its protein product is CASSVGSPSLHF.